These 20 T cell receptor beta chains were sequenced from one sample in a study of cytotoxic CD8 clonotypes in ibrutinib-treated CLL. Assay: immunoSEQ multiplex PCR; the TCRdb copy retains only in-frame clones and omits some. The repertoire holds about 300,000 clones, around 69% seen once, with about 5.3% in the top ten. Sequencing used PBMCs, obtained at disease progression, from a patient treated with ibrutinib. The receptors stem from a human donor with chronic lymphocytic leukemia.

This chain uses TRBV4-1 with TRBJ1-5, with D possibly TRBD1 on 6 matching bases. CDR1 is MGHRA and CDR2 is YSYEKL in the germline V gene. V lost 0 bases and J 7 bases, leaving 10 bases between the germline ends. This CDR3 region has 14 residues. The CDR3 DNA sequence: TGCGCCAGCAGCCAAGAAGGGGGGAGGCAGCCCCAGCATTTT. Translated: CASSQEGGRQPQHF.

This chain links TRBV5-1 with TRBJ2-7, with 8 bases lining up with TRBD2. The CDR3 totals 15 residues. Unmatched junction bases numbered 5, after V lost 1 base and J lost 2 bases. Germline-derived CDR1 and CDR2 are SGHRS and YFSETQ. The CDR3 nucleotides read TGCGCCAGCAGCTTGAGCTCAGCGGGGGCCTACGAGCAGTACTTC. Its translation is CASSLSSAGAYEQYF.

The V call is TRBV9, the J call TRBJ1-2, with TRBD1 matching 8 bases. Germline CDR1 reads SGDLS; CDR2 reads YYNGEE. The CDR3 is made up of 22 amino acids. The trim removed 3 bases at V and 6 bases at J, leaving 31 bases unmatched. In DNA, the CDR3 is TGTGCCAGCAGCGCATCGACAGGGGCCAACACCACCCCAACCACTCGACCTAATGGCTACACCTTC. Translated, it gives CASSASTGANTTPTTRPNGYTF.

This chain connects TRBV11-2 to TRBJ1-2, with TRBD1 as a possible D gene (5 bases). The CDR3 totals 13 residues. The V gene lost 5 bases and the J gene lost 8 bases, with 15 bases spanning the gap. Germline values: CDR1 SGHAT, CDR2 FQNNGV. CDR3 coding DNA: TGTGCCAGCAGCCTGGGTGGGACGGGAGGCTACACCTTC. Its protein product is CASSLGGTGGYTF.

The chain links TRBV2 to TRBJ1-2; D is unresolved. This CDR3 is 12 amino acids long. V lost 8 bases and J lost 8, with 15 bases in between. Germline CDR1 SNHLY, CDR2 FYNNEI. The chain's CDR3 is CASGKGGGGYTF. The CDR3 coding sequence is TGTGCCAGCGGTAAAGGTGGCGGAGGCTACACCTTC.

V and J are TRBV10-3 and TRBJ1-2; 9 bases fit TRBD1. The ends lost 0 bases at V and 4 bases at J; junction bases unmatched: 9. CDR3 length: 17 amino acids. Germline V gene data show CDR1 as ENHRY and CDR2 as SYGVKD. The CDR3 here is CAISESGGTGSVYGYTF. The CDR3 region has the DNA TGTGCCATCAGTGAGTCGGGAGGGACAGGGTCAGTCTATGGCTACACCTTC.

The rearrangement links TRBV11-1 to TRBJ2-6; D gene unclear. Germline values: CDR1 SGHAT, CDR2 FQDESV (reference sequence). This CDR3 spans 16 amino acids. V was pared by 3 bases and J by 4 bases, with 13 bases between. This chain's CDR3 is CASSLGAVSGANVLTF. In DNA form, the CDR3 reads TGTGCCAGCAGCTTGGGCGCAGTGAGCGGGGCCAACGTCCTGACTTTC.

This clone came up once. The chain joins TRBV10-3 to TRBJ1-5, with TRBD1 as a possible D gene (5 bases). V gave up 6 bases and J gave up 0 bases, with 15 bases separating them. The length of the CDR3 is 16 residues. Germline V gene data show CDR1 as ENHRY and CDR2 as SYGVKD. CDR3 in amino acids: CAISIQEGYSNQPQHF. DNA for the CDR3: TGTGCCATCAGCATACAGGAAGGATATAGCAATCAGCCCCAGCATTTT.

This clone was seen once. The chain carries TRBV10-2 and TRBJ2-5; 11 nucleotides align to TRBD2. CDR3 size: 15 residues. With V trimmed by 6 bases and J by 2 bases, 5 bases remained unmatched. CDR1 WSHSY and CDR2 SAAADI come from the germline V gene. In nucleotides, the CDR3 is TGCGCCAGCAGACTACTAGCGGGGGTTCAAGAGACCCAGTACTTC. Its protein is CASRLLAGVQETQYF.

The rearrangement uses TRBV13 and TRBJ2-7; possibly TRBD2 for D (6 bases). V lost 2 bases and J 2 bases, leaving 22 bases between the germline ends. Germline V gene lookup returns CDR1 PRHDT and CDR2 FYEKMQ (reference sequence). The CDR3 covers 18 residues. In DNA, the CDR3 is TGTGCCAGCAGCTTAACACCATTCAGCGGGCTCACCCCCTACGAGCAGTACTTC. Its translation: CASSLTPFSGLTPYEQYF.

This clone was observed a single time. The chain employs TRBV5-4 and TRBJ2-7, with a tentative D call TRBD1 (6 bases). The germline gives CDR1 SGHNT, CDR2 YYREEE (reference sequence). The CDR3 runs to 15 residues. V lost 4 bases, J lost 2 bases, and 16 bases lay in between. The CDR3, as DNA: TGTGCCAGCAGCCCCTATCACAGGGACCCCTACGAGCAGTACTTC. This sequence encodes CASSPYHRDPYEQYF.

The V gene is TRBV27, the J gene TRBJ1-5, with 7 bases lining up with TRBD1. The V segment lost 3 bases and the J segment 9 bases; nucleotides outside the gene matches: 8. Germline CDR1 reads MNHEY; CDR2 reads SMNVEV (reference sequence). There are 14 residues in the CDR3. CDR3 protein: CASSFGRGAGPQHF. The CDR3 DNA reads as TGTGCCAGCAGTTTTGGCAGGGGGGCCGGGCCCCAGCATTTT.

V gene TRBV5-5 combines with J gene TRBJ2-3, with D hard to call. CDR3 length equals 15 residues. Germline loops: CDR1 SGHKS, CDR2 YYEKEE (reference sequence). Trimming pared 0 bases from V and 2 bases from J, leaving 10 bases between. For the CDR3, the DNA is TGTGCCAGCAGCTTGGTGGCAGCATACACAGATACGCAGTATTTT. Protein: CASSLVAAYTDTQYF.

V gene TRBV27 combines with J gene TRBJ2-3, with TRBD2 identical over 11 bases. Trimming took 0 bases from V and 2 from J; bases not matched to a gene: 1. The CDR3 length is 16 residues. The germline V gene has CDR1 MNHEY and CDR2 SMNVEV (reference sequence). CDR3 loop: CASSLSTSGATDTQYF. The CDR3 DNA reads TGTGCCAGCAGTTTATCGACTAGCGGGGCCACAGATACGCAGTATTTT.

The chain combines TRBV4-1 with TRBJ2-7; possible D gene TRBD2, 6 bases. CDR3 length equals 14 residues. The germline V gene encodes CDR1 MGHRA and CDR2 YSYEKL. Trimming stripped 0 bases from V and 3 bases from J, with 9 bases between. As DNA, the CDR3 is TGCGCCAGCAGCCAAGAGTCGACTAGCTACGAGCAGTACTTC. Translated, it gives CASSQESTSYEQYF.

V and J are TRBV10-3 and TRBJ2-5; no clear D. V gave up 0 bases and J gave up 9 bases, with 17 bases separating them. This CDR3 spans 15 amino acids. Germline lookup yields CDR1 ENHRY and CDR2 SYGVKD. CDR3 protein: CAISESRVSPEAQYF. The CDR3 nucleotides are TGTGCCATCAGTGAGTCGAGAGTCAGCCCCGAGGCCCAGTACTTC.

This clone was observed a single time. The rearrangement links TRBV5-6 to TRBJ1-4; D may be TRBD1 (5 bases). Germline V lookup: CDR1 SGHDT, CDR2 YYEEEE. This CDR3 is 15 amino acids long. Trimming cost V 1 base and J 3 bases, with 10 bases left between them. CDR3 sequence reads: CASSLQGVANEKLFF. CDR3 DNA sequence: TGTGCCAGCAGCTTGCAGGGAGTAGCTAATGAAAAACTGTTTTTT.

The gene calls are TRBV29-1 and TRBJ1-4, with D hard to call. Per germline, CDR1 SQVTM and CDR2 ANQGSEA. Between the trimmed V and J ends, which lost 7 bases and 0 bases, there was a span of 9 bases. The CDR3 consists of 13 residues. The CDR3 spells CSAIVATNEKLFF. The CDR3 DNA reads TGCAGCGCCATTGTTGCAACTAATGAAAAACTGTTTTTT.

This clone was detected only a few times. This chain uses TRBV29-1 with TRBJ2-3; 9 bases agree with TRBD1. The CDR3 is made up of 12 amino acids. Germline V gene data show CDR1 as SQVTM and CDR2 as ANQGSEA. With 7 bases clipped from V and 4 bases from J, the junction kept 3 bases outside the gene matches. The CDR3 coding sequence is TGCAGCGCGGGACAGGGATCAGATACGCAGTATTTT. This encodes CSAGQGSDTQYF.

V usage is TRBV9 and J usage is TRBJ2-7; 7 bases are a match to TRBD1. This CDR3 comprises 13 residues. From germline, CDR1 is SGDLS and CDR2 YYNGEE. Trimming took 4 bases from V and 5 from J; bases not matched to a gene: 6. CDR3 region: CASSLSQGNEQYF. CDR3 nucleotides: TGTGCCAGCAGCTTATCACAGGGGAACGAGCAGTACTTC.